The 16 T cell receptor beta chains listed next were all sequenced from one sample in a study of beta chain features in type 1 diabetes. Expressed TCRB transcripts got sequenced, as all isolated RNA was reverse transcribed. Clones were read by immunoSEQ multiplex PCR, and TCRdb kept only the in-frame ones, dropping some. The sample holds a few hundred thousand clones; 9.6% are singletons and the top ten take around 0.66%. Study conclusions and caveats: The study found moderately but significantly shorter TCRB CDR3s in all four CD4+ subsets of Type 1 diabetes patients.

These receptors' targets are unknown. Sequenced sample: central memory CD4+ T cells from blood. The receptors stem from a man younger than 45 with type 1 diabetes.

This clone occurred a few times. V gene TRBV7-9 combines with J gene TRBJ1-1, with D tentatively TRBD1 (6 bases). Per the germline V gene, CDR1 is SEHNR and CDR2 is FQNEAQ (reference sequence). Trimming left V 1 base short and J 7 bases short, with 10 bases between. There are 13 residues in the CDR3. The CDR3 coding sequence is TGTGCCAGCAGCTTAGTGGACAGTTATGAAGCTTTCTTT. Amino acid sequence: CASSLVDSYEAFF.

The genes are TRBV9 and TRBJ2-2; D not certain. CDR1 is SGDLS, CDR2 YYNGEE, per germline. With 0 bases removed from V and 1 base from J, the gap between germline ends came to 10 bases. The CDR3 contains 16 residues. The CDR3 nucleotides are TGTGCCAGCAGCGTAGGAAGTCGAGGGAACACCGGGGAGCTGTTTTTT. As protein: CASSVGSRGNTGELFF.

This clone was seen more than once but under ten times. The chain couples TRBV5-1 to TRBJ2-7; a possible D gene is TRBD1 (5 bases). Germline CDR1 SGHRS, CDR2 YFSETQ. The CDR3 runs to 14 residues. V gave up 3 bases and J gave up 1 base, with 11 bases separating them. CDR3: CASSWTQGSYEQYF. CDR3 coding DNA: TGCGCCAGCAGCTGGACGCAGGGTTCCTACGAGCAGTACTTC.

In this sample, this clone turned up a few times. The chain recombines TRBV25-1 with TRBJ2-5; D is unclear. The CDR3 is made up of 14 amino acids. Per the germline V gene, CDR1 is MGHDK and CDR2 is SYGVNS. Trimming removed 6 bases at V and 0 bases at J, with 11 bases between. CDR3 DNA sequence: TGTGCCAGCAGCTTAGAATGGTACCAAGAGACCCAGTACTTC. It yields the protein CASSLEWYQETQYF.

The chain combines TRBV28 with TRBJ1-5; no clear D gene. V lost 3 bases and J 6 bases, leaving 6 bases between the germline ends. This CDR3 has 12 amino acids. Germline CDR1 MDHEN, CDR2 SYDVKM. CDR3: CASSFRVQPQHF. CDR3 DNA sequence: TGTGCCAGCAGTTTTCGGGTTCAGCCCCAGCATTTT.

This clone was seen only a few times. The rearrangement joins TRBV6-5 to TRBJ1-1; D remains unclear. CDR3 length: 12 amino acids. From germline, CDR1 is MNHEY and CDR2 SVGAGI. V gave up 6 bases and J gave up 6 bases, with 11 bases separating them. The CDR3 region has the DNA TGTGCCAGCAGCTTGGGTCACGCTGAAGCTTTCTTT. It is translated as CASSLGHAEAFF.

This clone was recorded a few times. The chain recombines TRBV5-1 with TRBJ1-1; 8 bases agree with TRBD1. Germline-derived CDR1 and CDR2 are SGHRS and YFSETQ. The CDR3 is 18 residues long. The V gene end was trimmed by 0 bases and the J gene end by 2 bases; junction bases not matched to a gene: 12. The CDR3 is CASSLVRQGAGINTEAFF. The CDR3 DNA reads TGCGCCAGCAGCTTGGTTCGGCAGGGGGCGGGAATTAACACTGAAGCTTTCTTT.

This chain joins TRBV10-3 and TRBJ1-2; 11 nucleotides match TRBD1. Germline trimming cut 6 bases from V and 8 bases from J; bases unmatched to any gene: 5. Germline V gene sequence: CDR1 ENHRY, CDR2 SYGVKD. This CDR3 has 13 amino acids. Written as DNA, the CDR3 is TGTGCCATCAGCTCGGGACAGGGGGAAGGCTACACCTTC. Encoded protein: CAISSGQGEGYTF.

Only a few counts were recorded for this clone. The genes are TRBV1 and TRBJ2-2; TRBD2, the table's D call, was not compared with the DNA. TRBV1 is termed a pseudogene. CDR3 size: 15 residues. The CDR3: CTSSQAGRGTGELFF. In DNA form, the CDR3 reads TGCACCAGCAGCCAAGCTGGCCGGGGGACCGGGGAGCTGTTTTTT.

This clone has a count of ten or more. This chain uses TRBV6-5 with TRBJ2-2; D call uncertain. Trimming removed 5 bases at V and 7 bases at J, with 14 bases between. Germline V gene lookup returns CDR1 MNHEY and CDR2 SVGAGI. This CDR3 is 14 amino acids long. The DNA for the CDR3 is TGTGCCAGCAGTCCCCGAAGGTCACTCGGGGAGCTGTTTTTT. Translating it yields CASSPRRSLGELFF.

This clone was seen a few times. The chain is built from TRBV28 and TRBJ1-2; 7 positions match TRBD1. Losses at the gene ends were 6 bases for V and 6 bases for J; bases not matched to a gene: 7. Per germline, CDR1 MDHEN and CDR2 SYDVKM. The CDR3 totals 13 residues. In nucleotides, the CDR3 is TGTGCCAGCAGAGACTCGACAGGGAATGGCTACACCTTC. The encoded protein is CASRDSTGNGYTF.

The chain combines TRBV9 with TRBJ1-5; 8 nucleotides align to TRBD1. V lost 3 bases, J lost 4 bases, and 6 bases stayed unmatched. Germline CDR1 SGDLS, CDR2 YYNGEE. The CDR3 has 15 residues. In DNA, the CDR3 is TGTGCCAGCAGCGCTTTGACAGGGGCTAATCAGCCCCAGCATTTT. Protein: CASSALTGANQPQHF.

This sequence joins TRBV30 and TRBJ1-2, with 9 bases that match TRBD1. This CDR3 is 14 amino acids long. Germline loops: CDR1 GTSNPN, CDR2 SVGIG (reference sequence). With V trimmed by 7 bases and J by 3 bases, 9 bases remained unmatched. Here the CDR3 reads CASTRQGGYYGYTF. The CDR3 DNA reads TGTGCCTCGACGAGACAGGGGGGATACTATGGCTACACCTTC.

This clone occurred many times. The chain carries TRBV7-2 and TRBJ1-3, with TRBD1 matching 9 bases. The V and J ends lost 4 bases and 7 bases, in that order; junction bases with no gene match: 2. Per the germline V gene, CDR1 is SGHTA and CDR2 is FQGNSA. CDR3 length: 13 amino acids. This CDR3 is CASSSGQGNTIYF. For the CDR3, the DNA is TGTGCCAGCAGCTCGGGACAGGGTAACACCATATATTTT.

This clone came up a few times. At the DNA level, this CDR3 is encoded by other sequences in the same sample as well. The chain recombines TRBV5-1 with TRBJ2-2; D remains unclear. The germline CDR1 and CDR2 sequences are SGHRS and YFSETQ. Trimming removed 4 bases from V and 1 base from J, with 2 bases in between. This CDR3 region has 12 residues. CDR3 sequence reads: CASSLNTGELFF. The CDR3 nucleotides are TGCGCCAGCAGCCTGAACACCGGGGAGCTGTTTTTT.

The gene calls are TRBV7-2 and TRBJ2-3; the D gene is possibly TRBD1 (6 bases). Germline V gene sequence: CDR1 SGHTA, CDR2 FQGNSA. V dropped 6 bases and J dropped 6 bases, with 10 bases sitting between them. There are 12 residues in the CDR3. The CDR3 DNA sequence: TGTGCCAGCAGTAACAGGGACGATACGCAGTATTTT. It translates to CASSNRDDTQYF.